This T cell receptor beta chain was obtained from a study of neurological immune-mediated disorders. cDNA synthesis was performed by 5'RACE with 10-nucleotide random UMIs. In TCRdb, the 5' RACE reads were re-called with MiXCR into one record per CDR3 protein. The sample has tens of thousands of distinct CDR3 sequences; 4.5% to 7% are singletons. This clonotype was recorded at least ten times. Antigen specificity is unknown. The sorted libraries were made from 750,000 to 1,000,000 CD4+ or CD8+ T cells. V dropped 8 bases and J dropped 7; count of bases not matched to a gene: 5. Germline CDR1 is MGHDK and CDR2 is SYGVNS. The CDR3 loop spans 13 amino acids. Overall study results and limits: In HTLV-1-associated myelopathy, TCR clonal expansion was greatest, whereas multiple sclerosis had the least, falling below healthy controls. No expanded-clone CDR3 amino acid sequence recurred across subjects, suggesting private TCR-beta repertoires.

The receptor was isolated from a woman under 30 with multiple sclerosis. The sample comprised CD4+ T cells from blood. The chain uses TRBV25-1 and TRBJ1-4; 9 nucleotides line up with TRBD1. This CDR3 reads CASGGQGSEKLFF. CDR3 DNA: TGTGCCAGCGGAGGACAGGGGTCTGAAAAACTGTTTTTT.